The 20 T cell receptor beta chains reported below all come from one sample, sequenced in a study of cytomegalovirus exposure and HLA in healthy donors. PCR involved 60 Vbeta and 13 Jbeta primers. Assay: immunoSEQ multiplex PCR; the TCRdb copy retains only in-frame clones and omits some. This sample yields under 300,000 clones, of which roughly 88% are seen a single time; 3% to 4% belongs to the top ten. The source material was PBMCs. Receptors were obtained from a man aged 35-49 years in good health and CMV-seropositive.

This sequence joins TRBV9 and TRBJ2-2, with D possibly TRBD1 on 5 matching bases. This CDR3 region has 15 residues. CDR1 SGDLS and CDR2 YYNGEE come from the germline V gene. The ends were cut back, 5 bases at V and 5 bases at J, with 16 bases in the middle. This CDR3 reads CASRAQGIETGELFF. CDR3 DNA sequence: TGTGCCAGCAGAGCGCAGGGTATAGAAACCGGGGAGCTGTTTTTT.

This chain links TRBV28 with TRBJ2-7; D is possibly TRBD1 (6 bases). Germline values: CDR1 MDHEN, CDR2 SYDVKM. Trimming took 2 bases from V and 0 from J, leaving 11 bases between them. The CDR3 contains 15 residues. The CDR3 here is CASSLMWDTSYEQYF. The CDR3 coding sequence is TGTGCCAGCAGTTTAATGTGGGACACCTCCTACGAGCAGTACTTC. The full variable domain, completed using reference TRBV28 and TRBJ2-7, is DVKVTQSSRYLVKRTGEKVFLECVQDMDHENMFWYRQDPGLGLRLIYFSYDVKMKEKGDIPEGYSVSREKKERFSLILESASTNQTSMYLCASSLMWDTSYEQYFGPGTRLTVT.

The table lists this clone with a count of one. The gene calls are TRBV27 and TRBJ2-1; the match to TRBD2 covers 13 bases. CDR1 and CDR2 from the germline V gene are MNHEY and SMNVEV (reference sequence). CDR3 length equals 16 residues. Trimming removed 3 bases from V and 1 base from J; junction bases left unmatched: 0. CDR3 in amino acids: CASSLGLAGSYNEQFF. CDR3 DNA: TGTGCCAGCAGTTTGGGACTAGCGGGATCCTACAATGAGCAGTTCTTC.

The V call is TRBV19, the J call TRBJ2-7, with a possible D match to TRBD1 (5 bases). CDR3 length equals 14 residues. The germline V and J ends were trimmed by 4 bases and 3 bases, with 13 bases remaining between them. Germline CDR1 is LNHDA and CDR2 is SQIVND (reference sequence). CDR3 sequence reads: CASSTAATDYEQYF. DNA for the CDR3: TGTGCCAGTAGTACCGCGGCGACAGACTACGAGCAGTACTTC.

DNA of the CDR3: TGTGCCAGCAGCCGCCAGACAGCGCTCACCGGGGAGCTGTTTTTT. This encodes CASSRQTALTGELFF. V gene TRBV14 combines with J gene TRBJ2-2, with D perhaps TRBD1 (5 bases). Trimming cost V 4 bases and J 4 bases, with 13 bases left between them. The CDR3 runs 15 residues. The germline CDR1 and CDR2 sequences are SGHDN and FVKESK.

V usage is TRBV27 and J usage is TRBJ2-7; 10 nucleotides align to TRBD1. There are 15 residues in the CDR3. Germline values: CDR1 MNHEY, CDR2 SMNVEV (reference sequence). The ends lost 4 bases at V and 1 base at J; junction bases unmatched: 4. The CDR3 DNA is TGTGCCAGCAGTTCACGGGACAGGGGATCCTACGAGCAGTACTTC. Protein product: CASSSRDRGSYEQYF.

The chain carries TRBV27 and TRBJ1-1, with D tentatively TRBD1 (5 bases). The CDR3 consists of 15 residues. Between the trimmed V and J ends, which lost 6 bases and 5 bases, there was a span of 19 bases. CDR1 is MNHEY, CDR2 SMNVEV, per germline (reference sequence). The CDR3 is CASSHGRGAQTEAFF. CDR3 nucleotides: TGTGCCAGCAGCCACGGACGCGGGGCGCAGACTGAAGCTTTCTTT.

V usage is TRBV6-5 and J usage is TRBJ1-4; TRBD1 might be the D (5 bases). Trimming took off 2 bases at V and 4 bases at J, with 8 bases between the two ends. This CDR3 is built from 14 residues. The germline V gene encodes CDR1 MNHEY and CDR2 SVGAGI. The CDR3: CASSYVQGNEKLFF. Here the CDR3 DNA reads TGTGCCAGCAGTTACGTGCAGGGTAATGAAAAACTGTTTTTT.

This clone was seen once. Written as DNA, the CDR3 is TGTGCCAGCAGCGACCGGGACAGGGAAGCTTTCTTT. This sequence encodes CASSDRDREAFF. The J gene is TRBJ1-1, the V gene TRBV9; 8 positions match TRBD1. V lost 3 bases, J lost 8 bases, and 3 bases stayed unmatched. The CDR3 totals 12 residues. Germline values: CDR1 SGDLS, CDR2 YYNGEE.

The chain uses TRBV4-1 and TRBJ1-6, with D possibly TRBD1 on 5 matching bases. The CDR3 spans 16 residues. CDR1 is MGHRA, CDR2 YSYEKL, per germline. V dropped 1 base and J dropped 3 bases, with 10 bases sitting between them. The CDR3 protein is CASSQAPQGYNSPLHF. CDR3 nucleotides: TGCGCCAGCAGCCAAGCCCCGCAGGGCTATAATTCACCCCTCCACTTT.

CDR3 amino acids: CSVYPSGRKETQYF. CDR3 in DNA: TGCAGCGTTTACCCTAGCGGGAGGAAAGAGACCCAGTACTTC. This chain connects TRBV29-1 to TRBJ2-5; 11 nucleotides align to TRBD2. The germline gives CDR1 SQVTM, CDR2 ANQGSEA. The CDR3 has 14 amino acids. Trimming removed 5 bases from V and 3 bases from J; junction bases left unmatched: 5.

The chain employs TRBV2 and TRBJ1-3, with D possibly TRBD1 on 5 matching bases. The CDR3 has 14 amino acids. Trimming took 4 bases from V and 0 from J, leaving 7 bases between them. Germline CDR1 reads SNHLY; CDR2 reads FYNNEI. This CDR3 is CASSVGGSGNTIYF. The CDR3 nucleotides read TGTGCCAGCAGTGTGGGGGGCTCTGGAAACACCATATATTTT.

This clone was seen only a few times. V is TRBV6-6 and J is TRBJ2-7; tentative D call: TRBD1 (6 bases). The CDR3 consists of 14 residues. V was trimmed by 6 bases and J by 3 bases, leaving 15 bases between them. Germline CDR1 is MNHNY and CDR2 is SVGAGI (reference sequence). CDR3 nucleotides: TGTGCCAGCAGGCAGCAGGGGTTAGGCTACGAGCAGTACTTC. It yields the protein CASRQQGLGYEQYF.

V is TRBV5-1 and J is TRBJ2-7, with TRBD1 identical over 9 bases. CDR1 SGHRS and CDR2 YFSETQ come from the germline V gene. The CDR3 totals 14 residues. The V and J ends lost 5 bases and 6 bases, in that order; junction bases with no gene match: 9. For the CDR3, the DNA is TGCGCCAGCAGTCCTGGGGACAGGGCGGGCGAGCAGTACTTC. This translates into CASSPGDRAGEQYF. The full variable domain, its missing parts supplied by reference TRBV5-1 and TRBJ2-7, is KAGVTQTPRYLIKTRGQQVTLSCSPISGHRSVSWYQQTPGQGLQFLFEYFSETQRNKGNFPGRFSGRQFSNSRSEMNVSTLELGDSALYLCASSPGDRAGEQYFGPGTRLTVT.

The chain carries TRBV6-5 and TRBJ2-5; TRBD2 matches 7 bases. CDR1 MNHEY and CDR2 SVGAGI come from the germline V gene. The CDR3 spans 14 residues. Germline trimming cut 0 bases from V and 4 bases from J; bases unmatched to any gene: 2. The CDR3 spells CASSYSPSGETQYF. Here the CDR3 DNA reads TGTGCCAGCAGTTACTCGCCTAGCGGAGAGACCCAGTACTTC.

The V call is TRBV9, the J call TRBJ2-3, with a possible D match to TRBD2 (7 bases). With 4 bases removed from V and 2 bases from J, the gap between germline ends came to 20 bases. Germline V gives CDR1 SGDLS, CDR2 YYNGEE. This CDR3 spans 17 amino acids. The CDR3 is CASSPRGAGRSTDTQYF. As DNA, the CDR3 is TGTGCCAGCAGCCCCCGGGGGGCGGGAAGGTCCACAGATACGCAGTATTTT.

CDR3 amino acids: CASSARAGGGPYEQYF. The CDR3 DNA sequence: TGTGCCAGCAGCGCCCGAGCGGGAGGGGGGCCCTACGAGCAGTACTTC. This chain uses TRBV9 with TRBJ2-7, with 10 bases fitting TRBD2. Trimming cost V 3 bases and J 2 bases; bases outside gene matches: 8. In germline, CDR1 is SGDLS, CDR2 YYNGEE. This CDR3 contains 16 residues.

The chain couples TRBV5-6 to TRBJ1-5; D is perhaps TRBD1 (6 bases). The germline CDR1 and CDR2 sequences are SGHDT and YYEEEE. V was trimmed by 3 bases and J by 4 bases, leaving 8 bases between them. The CDR3 sequence is 13 residues long. CDR3 DNA sequence: TGTGCCAGCAGCTCCCAGGGGAATCAGCCCCAGCATTTT. Translated: CASSSQGNQPQHF.

The chain employs TRBV14 and TRBJ2-7; D is perhaps TRBD1 (6 bases). The germline V and J ends were trimmed by 4 bases and 7 bases, with 8 bases remaining between them. CDR3 size: 11 residues. Germline V CDR1 and CDR2: SGHDN, FVKESK. The CDR3 spells CASSLRGEQYF. The DNA for the CDR3 is TGTGCCAGCAGCCTTAGGGGGGAGCAGTACTTC.

V gene TRBV5-1 combines with J gene TRBJ2-7; 11 nucleotides align to TRBD2. Germline-derived CDR1 and CDR2 are SGHRS and YFSETQ. With V trimmed by 4 bases and J by 0 bases, 6 bases remained unmatched. The CDR3 sequence is 16 residues long. CDR3 region: CASSRISGRASYEQYF. The CDR3 coding sequence is TGCGCCAGCAGCCGAATTAGCGGGAGGGCCTCCTACGAGCAGTACTTC.